One sample yielded the 32 T cell receptor beta chains listed below, sequenced in a study of Graves' ophthalmopathy and Graves' hyperthyroidism. RNA transcripts were the template, and TCR beta CDR3 regions were amplified from them. The workflow started with a first-round RT-PCR run with HTBI primers and then moved on to a second-round multiplex PCR. TCRdb reprocessed the multiplex PCR reads with MiXCR, giving one entry per CDR3 protein. Among about 240,000 distinct CDR3 sequences listed, approximately 42% were seen once. The sample was peripheral blood. Receptors originate from an adult man with Graves' ophthalmopathy.

This clonotype was found many times. The chain joins TRBV2 to TRBJ1-2, with TRBD1 matching over 7 bases. Germline lookup yields CDR1 SNHLY and CDR2 FYNNEI. The CDR3 length is 13 residues. V shed 10 bases, J shed 4 bases, and the junction held 9 bases outside the gene matches. CDR3 sequence (DNA): TGTGCCACCTGGGACAGCCGCCTCTATGGCTACACCTTC. It yields the protein CATWDSRLYGYTF.

Only one count was recorded for this clonotype. The chain is built from TRBV2 and TRBJ2-7; D is uncertain. Trimming took 1 base from V and 4 from J, leaving 11 bases between them. This CDR3 comprises 14 residues. Germline CDR1 is SNHLY and CDR2 is FYNNEI. For the CDR3, the DNA is TGTGCCAGCAGTGAAGGACTCACGCCTTACGAGCAGTACTTC. Protein product: CASSEGLTPYEQYF.

In this sample, this clonotype turned up many times. This rearrangement joins TRBV20-1 to TRBJ2-7; 8 nucleotides match TRBD1. V shed 4 bases and J 0 bases; nucleotides not matched to a gene: 2. The CDR3 spans 13 residues. CDR1 is DFQATT and CDR2 is SNEGSKA in the germline V gene (reference sequence). The DNA for the CDR3 is TGCAGTGCTACTGGACAGGGCTCCTACGAGCAGTACTTC. Residues: CSATGQGSYEQYF.

The gene calls are TRBV6-5 and TRBJ2-7; the D is unclear. CDR1 is MNHEY, CDR2 SVGAGI, per germline. V was cut by 4 bases and J by 5 bases, with 12 bases left in between. The CDR3 is 13 residues long. The CDR3 DNA reads as TGTGCCAGCAGTTCCAATAGTGGCAACGAGCAGTACTTC. Translated, it gives CASSSNSGNEQYF.

About this clonotype: This may be a read error, as it is one base from a much larger clone. J is TRBJ2-7 and V is TRBV24-1; D might be TRBD1 or TRBD2, each matching 5 bases. Looked up from germline, CDR1 is KGHDR and CDR2 is SFDVKD. The CDR3 is 14 residues long. Trimming pared 6 bases from V and 0 bases from J, leaving 11 bases between. The DNA of the CDR3 is TGTGCCACCAGTCAGAGGGACGTCTCCTACGAGCAGTACTTC. It is translated as CATSQRDVSYEQYF.

This sequence joins TRBV10-3 and TRBJ1-4; possible D gene TRBD1, 5 bases. Germline V gives CDR1 ENHRY, CDR2 SYGVKD. V was shortened by 6 bases and J by 3 bases, with 11 bases between the two germline ends. The CDR3 is 14 amino acids. CDR3 DNA: TGTGCCATCAGCCCGGTGGGGCCTAATGAAAAACTGTTTTTT. Translated: CAISPVGPNEKLFF.

As to this clonotype: A junction boundary mismatches the germline segment, possibly from a read error. This rearrangement joins TRBV7-3 to TRBJ1-1; no clear D gene. CDR3 length: 13 amino acids. Germline CDR1 SGHTA, CDR2 FQGTGA. The CDR3 DNA sequence: TGCGCCAGCAGCCAAGAAGGTAGAAAGGGAGCTTTCTTT. Translating it yields CASSQEGRKGAFF.

This clonotype has more than one count but fewer than ten. The chain is built from TRBV29-1 and TRBJ1-1; D ambiguous. The CDR3 length is 14 residues. V was cut by 2 bases and J by 0 bases, with 10 bases left in between. Per germline, CDR1 SQVTM and CDR2 ANQGSEA. The CDR3 DNA follows: TGCAGCGTTGAATTCTACAGTTTGAACACTGAAGCTTTCTTT. It yields the protein CSVEFYSLNTEAFF.

V usage is TRBV20-1 and J usage is TRBJ1-2; D perhaps matches TRBD1 (5 bases). CDR3 length: 12 residues. Germline CDR1 DFQATT, CDR2 SNEGSKA (reference sequence). Trimming removed 5 bases at V and 2 bases at J, with 9 bases between. This chain's CDR3 is CSASTENYGYTF. CDR3 coding DNA: TGCAGTGCTTCGACAGAAAACTATGGCTACACCTTC.

This chain links TRBV5-1 with TRBJ2-7; 14 bases are a match to TRBD2. CDR3 length: 16 amino acids. Germline V gene data show CDR1 as SGHRS and CDR2 as YFSETQ. J was trimmed by 3 bases and V by 0 bases; bases with no gene match: 2. The CDR3 region is CASSLAGLAGGYEQYF. CDR3 in DNA: TGCGCCAGCAGCTTGGCCGGACTAGCGGGAGGCTACGAGCAGTACTTC.

V and J are TRBV19 and TRBJ2-7; 10 bases map to TRBD1. Germline lookup yields CDR1 LNHDA and CDR2 SQIVND (reference sequence). V dropped 3 bases and J dropped 2; count of bases not matched to a gene: 4. The CDR3 extends over 15 amino acids. The chain's CDR3 is CASSIEGTGAYEQYF. The DNA of the CDR3 is TGTGCCAGTAGTATTGAGGGGACAGGGGCCTACGAGCAGTACTTC.

This clonotype was seen a few times. The rearrangement uses TRBV24-1 and TRBJ2-1; 10 bases fit TRBD2. There are 20 residues in the CDR3. J lost 3 bases, V lost 4 bases, and 17 bases had no gene match. The germline V gene encodes CDR1 KGHDR and CDR2 SFDVKD. The CDR3 reads CATSDPPGASGGGSYNEQFF. DNA for the CDR3: TGTGCCACCAGTGACCCGCCGGGTGCTAGCGGGGGAGGGAGCTACAATGAGCAGTTCTTC.

This clonotype was observed many times. V gene TRBV13 combines with J gene TRBJ2-5; TRBD2 agrees at 12 bases. The V and J ends lost 5 bases and 4 bases, in that order; junction bases with no gene match: 11. This CDR3 is 17 amino acids long. Per the germline V gene, CDR1 is PRHDT and CDR2 is FYEKMQ (reference sequence). In DNA form, the CDR3 reads TGTGCCAGCAGCCCCAGGAGGACTAGCGGGGTAGGAGAGACCCAGTACTTC. It specifies CASSPRRTSGVGETQYF.

In its sample, this clonotype was seen a few times. The chain has TRBV10-3 and TRBJ1-3; D gene ambiguous. CDR1 and CDR2 from the germline V gene are ENHRY and SYGVKD. CDR3 size: 14 residues. The V and J ends lost 7 bases and 0 bases respectively, with 10 bases between them. The CDR3 DNA is TGTGCCATCAATATAGACAACTCTGGAAACACCATATATTTT. The encoded protein is CAINIDNSGNTIYF.

The chain uses TRBV10-3 and TRBJ1-1, with a weak D call TRBD1 (5 bases). Deletions cut 11 bases from V and 1 base from J, with 14 bases between. Per germline, CDR1 ENHRY and CDR2 SYGVKD. The CDR3 contains 13 residues. The CDR3 spells CAVQLQGNTEAFF. The CDR3 DNA reads TGTGCCGTCCAGCTCCAGGGGAACACTGAAGCTTTCTTT.

The V call is TRBV5-4, the J call TRBJ1-2; perhaps TRBD1 as D (5 bases). The CDR3 consists of 14 residues. The V and J ends lost 5 bases and 1 base respectively, with 12 bases between them. Germline assignment: CDR1 SGHNT and CDR2 YYREEE (reference sequence). CDR3 nucleotide sequence: TGTGCCAGCAGTTCCGGACACATTAACTATGGCTACACCTTC. Translated, it gives CASSSGHINYGYTF.

This clonotype showed up just a few times. The chain recombines TRBV9 with TRBJ1-4; TRBD1 agrees at 7 bases. Trimming at V came to 4 bases and at J to 7 bases, leaving 10 bases not matched to a gene. The CDR3 loop spans 15 amino acids. CDR1 SGDLS and CDR2 YYNGEE come from the germline V gene. CDR3 in amino acids: CASSQVRGYGEKLFF. The CDR3 DNA follows: TGTGCCAGCAGCCAAGTCAGGGGGTATGGTGAAAAACTGTTTTTT.

This chain joins TRBV24-1 and TRBJ2-5; no definite D call. V lost 2 bases, J lost 11 bases, and 17 bases lay in between. The CDR3 is 14 residues long. The germline V gene has CDR1 KGHDR and CDR2 SFDVKD. CDR3 coding DNA: TGTGCCACCAGTGATTGGACGGGCACAGATACGCAGTACTTC. It yields the protein CATSDWTGTDTQYF.

The chain carries TRBV7-2 and TRBJ2-6; 12 bases line up with TRBD1. The CDR3 is made up of 16 amino acids. J was trimmed by 3 bases and V by 4 bases; bases with no gene match: 1. Looked up from germline, CDR1 is SGHTA and CDR2 is FQGNSA. For the CDR3, the DNA is TGTGCCAGCAGCTGGGACAGGGGGCATGGGGCCAACGTCCTGACTTTC. It encodes CASSWDRGHGANVLTF.

The chain joins TRBV25-1 to TRBJ2-3; D may be TRBD1 or TRBD2 (5 bases each). V lost 8 bases and J 4 bases, leaving 16 bases between the germline ends. This CDR3 is built from 14 residues. Germline V gene lookup returns CDR1 MGHDK and CDR2 SYGVNS. The CDR3 reads CASGFLGASDTQYF. The DNA of the CDR3 is TGTGCCAGCGGATTTCTCGGGGCCTCAGATACGCAGTATTTT.

This chain joins TRBV9 and TRBJ2-2; 8 positions match TRBD1. J was trimmed by 4 bases and V by 9 bases; bases with no gene match: 11. Germline V CDR1 and CDR2: SGDLS, YYNGEE. The CDR3 covers 15 residues. CDR3 amino acids: CAIPPGQDVTGELFF. The CDR3 DNA follows: TGTGCCATCCCACCGGGACAGGACGTCACCGGGGAGCTGTTTTTT.

The chain couples TRBV7-2 to TRBJ1-5, with D maybe TRBD1 (5 bases). Trimming pared 1 base from V and 4 bases from J, leaving 11 bases between. The CDR3 contains 15 residues. In germline, CDR1 is SGHTA, CDR2 FQGNSA. The CDR3 loop is CASSLVGGGNQPQHF. The CDR3 coding sequence is TGTGCCAGCAGCTTAGTTGGGGGGGGGAATCAGCCCCAGCATTTT.

The chain is built from TRBV5-1 and TRBJ1-1; D gene uncertain. This CDR3 comprises 14 residues. Trimming shortened V by 2 bases and J by 1 base, and 9 bases separated the two germline ends. CDR1 and CDR2 from the germline V gene are SGHRS and YFSETQ. The CDR3, as DNA: TGCGCCAGCAGCTTTGCGGTTGAGAACACTGAAGCTTTCTTT. Its protein product is CASSFAVENTEAFF.

V gene TRBV7-2 combines with J gene TRBJ2-7; no firm D call. Trimming took off 1 base at V and 0 bases at J, with 10 bases between the two ends. CDR3 length: 15 amino acids. The V gene's germline CDR1 is SGHTA and CDR2 FQGNSA. CDR3 sequence: CASSLGSSDSYEQYF. As DNA, the CDR3 is TGTGCCAGCAGCTTAGGATCGAGTGACTCCTACGAGCAGTACTTC.

DNA for the CDR3: TGCAGCGTTGAGGGGGGGTTGAACTATGGCTACACCTTC. Translating gives CSVEGGLNYGYTF. The chain couples TRBV29-1 to TRBJ1-2; TRBD1 is a possible D gene (5 bases). This CDR3 contains 13 residues. Germline CDR1 and CDR2: SQVTM and ANQGSEA. Trimming left V 3 bases short and J 2 bases short, with 10 bases between.

This clonotype was seen at least ten times. The chain couples TRBV7-9 to TRBJ1-2, with 7 bases identical to TRBD1. V lost 4 bases and J lost 8; bases outside the gene matches: 4. CDR1 SEHNR and CDR2 FQNEAQ come from the germline V gene (reference sequence). This CDR3 has 12 residues. This CDR3 reads CASSSDRRGYTF. CDR3 DNA sequence: TGTGCCAGCAGCTCGGACAGGCGCGGCTACACCTTC.

This chain links TRBV7-2 with TRBJ2-7; the match to TRBD2 covers 11 bases. The germline V gene has CDR1 SGHTA and CDR2 FQGNSA. Trimming cost V 1 base and J 7 bases; bases outside gene matches: 6. The CDR3 covers 15 residues. The CDR3 is CASSLGRLAGREQYF. The CDR3 DNA sequence: TGTGCCAGCAGCTTAGGTCGACTAGCGGGGCGGGAGCAGTACTTC.

The rearrangement joins TRBV29-1 to TRBJ2-7; TRBD1 matches at 11 bases. The CDR3 contains 13 residues. With V trimmed by 8 bases and J by 3 bases, 6 bases remained unmatched. The germline CDR1 and CDR2 sequences are SQVTM and ANQGSEA. The CDR3 sequence is CSLRDRGDYEQYF. In DNA, the CDR3 is TGCAGCCTCCGGGACAGGGGGGACTACGAGCAGTACTTC.

The gene calls are TRBV12-3 or TRBV12-4 and TRBJ2-7, with D perhaps TRBD1 (5 bases). The V end was cut by 7 bases, the J end by 5 bases, with 12 bases between. The CDR3 runs 12 residues. CDR3 loop: CASKQGLDEQYF. CDR3 nucleotides: TGTGCCAGCAAGCAGGGCCTTGACGAGCAGTACTTC.

This chain connects TRBV6-6 to TRBJ1-2, with D tentatively TRBD1 (5 bases). The length of the CDR3 is 17 residues. Trimming removed 7 bases from V and 6 bases from J, with 27 bases in between. The V gene's germline CDR1 is MNHNY and CDR2 SVGAGI (reference sequence). The CDR3, as DNA: TGTGCCAGCACCACCGGGTCGGCAGGGAGGTCTGCGCATGGCTACACCTTC. Encoded protein: CASTTGSAGRSAHGYTF.

The chain joins TRBV6-1 to TRBJ1-2; tentatively, D is TRBD1 (5 bases). V gave up 5 bases and J gave up 6 bases, with 13 bases separating them. CDR3 length: 13 amino acids. CDR1 is MNHNS, CDR2 SASEGT, per germline. CDR3 protein: CASSYETVNGYTF. CDR3 coding DNA: TGTGCCAGCAGTTACGAGACAGTAAATGGCTACACCTTC.

V gene TRBV20-1 combines with J gene TRBJ1-1, with a possible D match to TRBD1 (6 bases). CDR3 size: 14 residues. V lost 3 bases and J 4 bases, leaving 15 bases between the germline ends. Per germline, CDR1 DFQATT and CDR2 SNEGSKA (reference sequence). CDR3 loop: CSARPTGGRTEAFF. In nucleotides, the CDR3 is TGCAGTGCTAGGCCGACGGGGGGGCGCACTGAAGCTTTCTTT.